The entry below describes one T cell receptor (beta chain). Single viable CD3+CD4+CD8-CD45RO+ cells were sorted as the memory CD4+ T cells. V was cut by 0 bases and J by 7 bases, with 10 bases left in between. The CDR3 is 14 amino acids. Germline CDR1 and CDR2: MNHEY and SVGAGI. The data were produced by immunoSEQ multiplex PCR, yet TCRdb's version contains in-frame clones alone and is incomplete. The sample gives roughly 84,000 clones, more than 70% of which show up once; around 0.75% is in the top ten. This sample is part of a study of memory CD4+ T cells and cytomegalovirus serostatus. The V and J genes are TRBV6-5 and TRBJ1-5; D call uncertain. Sequencing was performed on memory CD4+ T cells from blood. This clonotype originated in an adult in good health and CMV-seronegative. In nucleotides, the CDR3 is TGTGCCAGCAGTTACTCCCCTGCGTTCCAGCCCCAGCATTTT. Its protein is CASSYSPAFQPQHF.